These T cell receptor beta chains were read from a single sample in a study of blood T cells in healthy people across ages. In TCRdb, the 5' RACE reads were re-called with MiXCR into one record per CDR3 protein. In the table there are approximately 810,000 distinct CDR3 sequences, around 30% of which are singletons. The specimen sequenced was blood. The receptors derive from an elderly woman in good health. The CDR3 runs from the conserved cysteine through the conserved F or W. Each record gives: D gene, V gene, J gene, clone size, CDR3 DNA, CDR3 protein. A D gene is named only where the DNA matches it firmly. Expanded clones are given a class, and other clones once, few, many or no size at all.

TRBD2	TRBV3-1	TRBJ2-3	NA	TGTGCCAGCAGAAAAGCGGGGGGGGGAGATACGCAGTATTTT	CASRKAGGGDTQYF
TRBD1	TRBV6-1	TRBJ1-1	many	TGTGCCAGCACCGGGACAGCGAACACTGAAGCTTTCTTT	CASTGTANTEAFF
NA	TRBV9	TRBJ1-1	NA	TGTGCCAGCAGCGTAGGGGGGGGAATGAACACTGAAGCTTTCTTT	CASSVGGGMNTEAFF
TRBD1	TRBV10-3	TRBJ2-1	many	TGTGCCATCAGCGGACAGGGCGTGTCCTACAATGAGCAGTTCTTC	CAISGQGVSYNEQFF
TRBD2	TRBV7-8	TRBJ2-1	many	TGTGCCAGCAGCCTCCGGACTAGCGGGGGGTTGGGTGAGCAGTTCTTC	CASSLRTSGGLGEQFF
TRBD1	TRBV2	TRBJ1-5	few	TGTGCCAGCAGCGTGACAGGGGGTAGCAATCAGCCCCAGCATTTT	CASSVTGGSNQPQHF
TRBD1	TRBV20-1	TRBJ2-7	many	TGCAGTGCTATGGTGAGACAGGGGGTATACGAGCAGTACTTC	CSAMVRQGVYEQYF
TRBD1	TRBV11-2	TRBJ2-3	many	TGTGCCAGCAGCTTAGATCCCACAGGGGTGGCAGATACGCAGTATTTT	CASSLDPTGVADTQYF
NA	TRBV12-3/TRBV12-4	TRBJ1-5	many	TGTGCCAGCACCGACAGTTGGGCCAATCAGCCCCAGCATTTT	CASTDSWANQPQHF
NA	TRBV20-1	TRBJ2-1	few	TGCAGTGCTAGAGATGAATTGCGCGGGGGCCCTTCCTACAATGAGCAGTTCTTC	CSARDELRGGPSYNEQFF
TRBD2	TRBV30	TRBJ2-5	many	TGTGCCTGGAGTGTTGGTAGCGGGGCAGAGACCCAGTACTTC	CAWSVGSGAETQYF
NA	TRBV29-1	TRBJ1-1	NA	TGCAGCGTTGTTAATTGGCCCCGGAGCACTGAAGCTTTCTTT	CSVVNWPRSTEAFF
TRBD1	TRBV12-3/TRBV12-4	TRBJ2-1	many	TGTGCCAGCAGTATTCGACAGGGTAATTGGCAGTTCTTC	CASSIRQGNWQFF
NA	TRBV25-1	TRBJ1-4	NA	TGTACCAGCAGTGCAGGGAAAGGTGAAAAACTGTTTTTT	CTSSAGKGEKLFF
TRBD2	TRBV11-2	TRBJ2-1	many	TGTGCCAGCAGCTTAGATTCTCTAGCGGCCTACTACAATGAGCAGTTCTTC	CASSLDSLAAYYNEQFF